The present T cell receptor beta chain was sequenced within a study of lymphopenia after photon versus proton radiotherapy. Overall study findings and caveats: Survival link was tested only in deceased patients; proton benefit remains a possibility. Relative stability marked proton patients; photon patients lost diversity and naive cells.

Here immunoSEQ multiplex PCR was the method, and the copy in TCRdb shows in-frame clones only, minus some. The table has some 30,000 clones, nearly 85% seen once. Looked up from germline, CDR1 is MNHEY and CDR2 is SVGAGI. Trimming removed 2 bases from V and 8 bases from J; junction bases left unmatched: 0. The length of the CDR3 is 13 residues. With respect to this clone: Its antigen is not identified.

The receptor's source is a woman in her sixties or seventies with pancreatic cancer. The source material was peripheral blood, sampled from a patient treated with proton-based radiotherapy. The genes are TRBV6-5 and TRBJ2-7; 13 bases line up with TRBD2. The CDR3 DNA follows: TGTGCCAGCAGTTACGGGACTAGCGGGAAGCAGTACTTC. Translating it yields CASSYGTSGKQYF.